The next 23 T cell receptor beta chains were all read from a single sample in a study of cytomegalovirus exposure and HLA in healthy donors. PCR employed 60 Vbeta and 13 Jbeta primers. Assay: immunoSEQ multiplex PCR; the TCRdb copy retains only in-frame clones and omits some. The sample yields approximately 110,000 clones, over 70% seen once. The sample was PBMCs. All receptors come from a woman aged 40 to 55 in good health and CMV-seropositive.

The chain couples TRBV19 to TRBJ1-5, with 8 bases fitting TRBD1. CDR1 is LNHDA and CDR2 is SQIVND in the germline V gene (reference sequence). Trimming removed 4 bases from V and 1 base from J; junction bases left unmatched: 6. The CDR3 is 16 residues long. The DNA of the CDR3 is TGTGCCAGTAGTACAAGACAGGGGCCCAGCAATCAGCCCCAGCATTTT. It yields the protein CASSTRQGPSNQPQHF.

The chain recombines TRBV5-4 with TRBJ2-7, with 8 positions matching TRBD2. Germline V gene data show CDR1 as SGHNT and CDR2 as YYREEE (reference sequence). The J segment lost 4 bases and the V segment lost 4 bases, leaving 7 bases of the junction unmatched. The CDR3 consists of 14 residues. The CDR3 loop is CASSPSGGIYEQYF. CDR3 bases: TGTGCCAGCAGCCCCTCGGGAGGGATATACGAGCAGTACTTC.

The CDR3 region has the DNA TGCGCCAGCAGCCAAGATAACAGGGGATCCCTGGCTGGATACGAGCAGTACTTC. Protein sequence: CASSQDNRGSLAGYEQYF. The gene calls are TRBV4-3 and TRBJ2-5, with TRBD1 matching over 7 bases. The J call may be faulty, since TRBJ2-7 better matches the DNA end. The CDR3 has 18 amino acids. Germline loops: CDR1 LGHNA, CDR2 YSLEER.

The V gene is TRBV5-1, the J gene TRBJ2-1, with D maybe TRBD1 (6 bases). CDR1 and CDR2 from the germline V gene are SGHRS and YFSETQ. The V end was cut by 1 base, the J end by 0 bases, with 14 bases between. This CDR3 contains 17 residues. The CDR3 is CASSLRAGANSYNEQFF. The CDR3 bases are TGCGCCAGCAGCTTGCGGGCAGGGGCTAACTCCTACAATGAGCAGTTCTTC.

The chain uses TRBV18 and TRBJ1-5; TRBD1 is a possible D gene (6 bases). CDR1 KGHSH and CDR2 LQKENI come from the germline V gene. This CDR3 is 16 amino acids long. The germline V and J ends were trimmed by 0 bases and 6 bases, with 15 bases remaining between them. CDR3 DNA: TGTGCCAGCTCACCACCGAACAGGGTTGATGGTCAGCCCCAGCATTTT. It codes for CASSPPNRVDGQPQHF. The full variable domain, in which reference TRBV18 and TRBJ1-5 provide the parts outside the CDR3, is NAGVMQNPRHLVRRRGQEARLRCSPMKGHSHVYWYRQLPEEGLKFMVYLQKENIIDESGMPKERFSAEFPKEGPSILRIQQVVRGDSAAYFCASSPPNRVDGQPQHFGDGTRLSIL.

The sample holds one count of this clone. A junction end diverges from the germline sequence, so it may reflect a read error. The chain combines TRBV5-4 with TRBJ1-2, with a weak D call TRBD1 (5 bases). Germline V gene data show CDR1 as SGHNT and CDR2 as YYREEE (reference sequence). The CDR3 runs 14 residues. The CDR3 nucleotides are TGTGTCAGCAGCTTGATGACAGACCTTTATGGCTACACCTTC. It is translated as CVSSLMTDLYGYTF.

The rearrangement joins TRBV19 to TRBJ1-2; D not certain. Trimming took 6 bases from V and 6 from J, leaving 14 bases between them. Germline CDR1 LNHDA, CDR2 SQIVND (reference sequence). This CDR3 has 13 amino acids. The DNA for the CDR3 is TGTGCCAGTAGAGACACCCGGCTTAATGGCTACACCTTC. It codes for CASRDTRLNGYTF.

V gene TRBV2 combines with J gene TRBJ1-3; D unclear. Germline V gene sequence: CDR1 SNHLY, CDR2 FYNNEI. V lost 4 bases, J lost 0 bases, and 10 bases lay in between. CDR3 length: 15 residues. CDR3 sequence (DNA): TGTGCCAGCAGTGCAGCCAGTAACTCTGGAAACACCATATATTTT. This translates into CASSAASNSGNTIYF.

The V gene is TRBV7-2, the J gene TRBJ2-3; D gene uncertain. Between the trimmed V and J ends, which lost 6 bases and 6 bases, there was a span of 13 bases. Looked up from germline, CDR1 is SGHTA and CDR2 is FQGNSA. CDR3 length: 13 amino acids. CDR3 sequence (DNA): TGTGCCAGCAGGAAAATAGTAGTCGATACGCAGTATTTT. The encoded protein is CASRKIVVDTQYF. The full variable domain, with the rest looked up from reference TRBV7-2 and TRBJ2-3, is GAGVSQSPSNKVTEKGKDVELRCDPISGHTALYWYRQSLGQGLEFLIYFQGNSAPDKSGLPSDRFSAERTGGSVSTLTIQRTQQEDSAVYLCASRKIVVDTQYFGPGTRLTVL.

The chain uses TRBV7-9 and TRBJ1-1; no clear D gene. The germline gives CDR1 SEHNR, CDR2 FQNEAQ (reference sequence). V shed 1 base and J shed 4 bases, with 10 bases lying between them. The CDR3 totals 14 residues. The CDR3 DNA reads TGTGCCAGCAGCTTAGAGGGAGGGATCACTGAAGCTTTCTTT. This sequence encodes CASSLEGGITEAFF.

The J gene is TRBJ2-7, the V gene TRBV5-4; TRBD1 matches at 8 bases. J was trimmed by 0 bases and V by 7 bases; bases with no gene match: 9. Looked up from germline, CDR1 is SGHNT and CDR2 is YYREEE (reference sequence). CDR3 length: 15 residues. CDR3 nucleotides: TGTGCCAGCTCTAGAACAGGGGGGAGCTCCTACGAGCAGTACTTC. Translating gives CASSRTGGSSYEQYF.

The chain combines TRBV30 with TRBJ2-1; a possible D gene is TRBD1 (6 bases). Trimming shortened V by 8 bases and J by 5 bases, and 22 bases separated the two germline ends. Germline CDR1 reads GTSNPN; CDR2 reads SVGIG (reference sequence). The CDR3 covers 15 residues. CDR3 protein: CARTKATGLNNEQFF. The CDR3 nucleotides are TGTGCCCGAACGAAGGCCACAGGGTTGAACAATGAGCAGTTCTTC.

CDR3 region: CASSATSAPSYNEQFF. The CDR3 nucleotides read TGTGCCAGCAGCGCAACTTCCGCTCCCTCCTACAATGAGCAGTTCTTC. The chain couples TRBV9 to TRBJ2-1, with no clear D. The CDR3 is made up of 16 amino acids. Deletions cut 3 bases from V and 0 bases from J, with 13 bases between. Per the germline V gene, CDR1 is SGDLS and CDR2 is YYNGEE.

Written as DNA, the CDR3 is TGTGCCAGCAGCCACGACCCCCGGGGGGACAGGAAAGATACGCAGTATTTT. Amino acids: CASSHDPRGDRKDTQYF. The V call is TRBV4-2, the J call TRBJ2-3, with D tentatively TRBD1 (8 bases). The CDR3 covers 17 residues. Trimming removed 3 bases from V and 5 bases from J, with 21 bases in between. The germline V gene encodes CDR1 LGHNA and CDR2 YNFKEQ.

The rearrangement uses TRBV5-1 and TRBJ2-7; 10 bases are shared with TRBD1. Germline assignment: CDR1 SGHRS and CDR2 YFSETQ. This CDR3 contains 15 residues. J was trimmed by 2 bases and V by 4 bases; bases with no gene match: 6. CDR3 amino acids: CASSATGTGAYEQYF. The CDR3, as DNA: TGCGCCAGCAGCGCGACCGGGACAGGGGCCTACGAGCAGTACTTC.

J is TRBJ2-3 and V is TRBV2, with D possibly being TRBD1 (6 bases). This CDR3 contains 16 residues. V lost 6 bases and J lost 0, with 16 bases in between. Per the germline V gene, CDR1 is SNHLY and CDR2 is FYNNEI. CDR3 residues: CASRRAGDPSTDTQYF. The CDR3 DNA is TGTGCCAGCAGGAGAGCAGGGGACCCTAGCACAGATACGCAGTATTTT. The full variable domain, rest sourced from reference TRBV2 and TRBJ2-3, is EPEVTQTPSHQVTQMGQEVILRCVPISNHLYFYWYRQILGQKVEFLVSFYNNEISEKSEIFDDQFSVERPDGSNFTLKIRSTKLEDSAMYFCASRRAGDPSTDTQYFGPGTRLTVL.

This chain uses TRBV6-1 with TRBJ2-2; D unclear. This CDR3 has 14 amino acids. Trimming left V 2 bases short and J 6 bases short, with 10 bases between. Germline lookup yields CDR1 MNHNS and CDR2 SASEGT. CDR3 region: CASSEIPVPGELFF. As DNA, the CDR3 is TGTGCCAGCAGTGAAATTCCAGTCCCCGGGGAGCTGTTTTTT.

The V call is TRBV19, the J call TRBJ1-2, with a possible D match to TRBD1 (5 bases). The CDR3 consists of 15 residues. With 3 bases removed from V and 4 bases from J, the gap between germline ends came to 15 bases. From germline, CDR1 is LNHDA and CDR2 SQIVND (reference sequence). Here the CDR3 DNA reads TGTGCCAGTAGTATTCCGGGGAGGGGAATCTATGGCTACACCTTC. Encoded protein: CASSIPGRGIYGYTF.

The table lists this clone with a count of one. J is TRBJ2-7 and V is TRBV6-6; 10 bases map to TRBD2. The CDR3 extends over 14 amino acids. With V trimmed by 4 bases and J by 0 bases, 0 bases remained unmatched. CDR1 and CDR2 (germline): MNHNY, SVGAGI (reference sequence). CDR3 residues: CASSSSGGSYEQYF. The CDR3 DNA reads TGTGCCAGCAGTTCTAGCGGGGGCTCCTACGAGCAGTACTTC.

Only a few counts were recorded for this clone. J is TRBJ2-5 and V is TRBV14, with no clear D. This CDR3 has 16 amino acids. V was clipped by 0 bases and J by 4 bases, with 15 bases between them. Germline V gene sequence: CDR1 SGHDN, CDR2 FVKESK. CDR3 sequence (DNA): TGTGCCAGCAGCCAAGAGCGTGTAGTAAGGAGAGAGACCCAGTACTTC. Protein sequence: CASSQERVVRRETQYF.

The rearrangement joins TRBV7-9 to TRBJ2-3, with 9 bases lining up with TRBD2. This CDR3 contains 17 residues. The germline gives CDR1 SEHNR, CDR2 FQNEAQ (reference sequence). V trimming: 5 bases; J trimming: 3 bases; junction bases outside the gene matches: 12. The CDR3 sequence is CASSLGNSGGTTDTQYF. CDR3 sequence (DNA): TGTGCCAGCAGCCTAGGGAATAGCGGGGGAACGACAGATACGCAGTATTTT. The entire variable domain, with the rest obtained from reference TRBV7-9 and TRBJ2-3, is as follows: DTGVSQNPRHKITKRGQNVTFRCDPISEHNRLYWYRQTLGQGPEFLTYFQNEAQLEKSRLLSDRFSAERPKGSFSTLEIQRTEQGDSAMYLCASSLGNSGGTTDTQYFGPGTRLTVL.

The chain has TRBV6-5 and TRBJ1-6; TRBD1 agrees at 7 bases. J was trimmed by 7 bases and V by 6 bases; bases with no gene match: 6. The CDR3 is 14 residues long. Germline loops: CDR1 MNHEY, CDR2 SVGAGI. DNA of the CDR3: TGTGCCAGCAGATATACAGGGGAGAATTCACCCCTCCACTTT. It specifies CASRYTGENSPLHF.

The gene calls are TRBV4-1 and TRBJ1-1; D is possibly TRBD1 (6 bases). The CDR3 totals 14 residues. V lost 2 bases to trimming and J lost 1 base, with 8 bases between them. Germline V CDR1 and CDR2: MGHRA, YSYEKL. The CDR3 sequence is CASSQTGQNTEAFF. CDR3 bases: TGCGCCAGCAGCCAAACGGGACAGAACACTGAAGCTTTCTTT.